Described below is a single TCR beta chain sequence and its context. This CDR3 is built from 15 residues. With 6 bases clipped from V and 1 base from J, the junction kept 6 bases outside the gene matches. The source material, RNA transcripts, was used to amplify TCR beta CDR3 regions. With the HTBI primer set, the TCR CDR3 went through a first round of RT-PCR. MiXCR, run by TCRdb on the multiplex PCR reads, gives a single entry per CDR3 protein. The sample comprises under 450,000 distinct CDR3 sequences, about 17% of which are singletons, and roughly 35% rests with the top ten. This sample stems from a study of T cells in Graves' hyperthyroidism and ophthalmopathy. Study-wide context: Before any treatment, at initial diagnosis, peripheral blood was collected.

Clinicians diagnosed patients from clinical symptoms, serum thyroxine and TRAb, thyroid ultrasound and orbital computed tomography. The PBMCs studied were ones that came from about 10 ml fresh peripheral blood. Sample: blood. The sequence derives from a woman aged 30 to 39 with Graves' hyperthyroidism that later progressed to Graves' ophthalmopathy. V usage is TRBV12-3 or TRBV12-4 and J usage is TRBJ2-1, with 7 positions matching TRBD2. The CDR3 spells CASSVTAGSYNEQFF. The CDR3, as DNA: TGTGCCAGCAGCGTTACAGCGGGATCCTACAATGAGCAGTTCTTC.